This note documents a single T cell receptor beta chain sequence. The data derive from a study of beta chain features in type 1 diabetes. Expressed TCRB transcripts were sequenced, since all the RNA that had been isolated was reverse transcribed. This table comes from immunoSEQ multiplex PCR, and its TCRdb copy is limited to in-frame clones, with some not included. The sample contains 400,000 to 550,000 clones, over 10% of which appear only once. The CDR3 has 14 residues. Looked up from germline, CDR1 is MDHEN and CDR2 is SYDVKM. V lost 6 bases and J lost 3, with 12 bases in between. The sequenced sample was naive CD4+ T cells from blood. This clonotype was sampled from a woman younger than 35 in good health. The chain joins TRBV28 to TRBJ1-5; D is unclear. The CDR3 is CASRRGNNNQPQHF. CDR3 bases: TGTGCCAGCAGGCGAGGTAACAACAATCAGCCCCAGCATTTT. The complete variable domain, with remaining parts taken from reference TRBV28 and TRBJ1-5, reads DVKVTQSSRYLVKRTGEKVFLECVQDMDHENMFWYRQDPGLGLRLIYFSYDVKMKEKGDIPEGYSVSREKKERFSLILESASTNQTSMYLCASRRGNNNQPQHFGDGTRLSIL.